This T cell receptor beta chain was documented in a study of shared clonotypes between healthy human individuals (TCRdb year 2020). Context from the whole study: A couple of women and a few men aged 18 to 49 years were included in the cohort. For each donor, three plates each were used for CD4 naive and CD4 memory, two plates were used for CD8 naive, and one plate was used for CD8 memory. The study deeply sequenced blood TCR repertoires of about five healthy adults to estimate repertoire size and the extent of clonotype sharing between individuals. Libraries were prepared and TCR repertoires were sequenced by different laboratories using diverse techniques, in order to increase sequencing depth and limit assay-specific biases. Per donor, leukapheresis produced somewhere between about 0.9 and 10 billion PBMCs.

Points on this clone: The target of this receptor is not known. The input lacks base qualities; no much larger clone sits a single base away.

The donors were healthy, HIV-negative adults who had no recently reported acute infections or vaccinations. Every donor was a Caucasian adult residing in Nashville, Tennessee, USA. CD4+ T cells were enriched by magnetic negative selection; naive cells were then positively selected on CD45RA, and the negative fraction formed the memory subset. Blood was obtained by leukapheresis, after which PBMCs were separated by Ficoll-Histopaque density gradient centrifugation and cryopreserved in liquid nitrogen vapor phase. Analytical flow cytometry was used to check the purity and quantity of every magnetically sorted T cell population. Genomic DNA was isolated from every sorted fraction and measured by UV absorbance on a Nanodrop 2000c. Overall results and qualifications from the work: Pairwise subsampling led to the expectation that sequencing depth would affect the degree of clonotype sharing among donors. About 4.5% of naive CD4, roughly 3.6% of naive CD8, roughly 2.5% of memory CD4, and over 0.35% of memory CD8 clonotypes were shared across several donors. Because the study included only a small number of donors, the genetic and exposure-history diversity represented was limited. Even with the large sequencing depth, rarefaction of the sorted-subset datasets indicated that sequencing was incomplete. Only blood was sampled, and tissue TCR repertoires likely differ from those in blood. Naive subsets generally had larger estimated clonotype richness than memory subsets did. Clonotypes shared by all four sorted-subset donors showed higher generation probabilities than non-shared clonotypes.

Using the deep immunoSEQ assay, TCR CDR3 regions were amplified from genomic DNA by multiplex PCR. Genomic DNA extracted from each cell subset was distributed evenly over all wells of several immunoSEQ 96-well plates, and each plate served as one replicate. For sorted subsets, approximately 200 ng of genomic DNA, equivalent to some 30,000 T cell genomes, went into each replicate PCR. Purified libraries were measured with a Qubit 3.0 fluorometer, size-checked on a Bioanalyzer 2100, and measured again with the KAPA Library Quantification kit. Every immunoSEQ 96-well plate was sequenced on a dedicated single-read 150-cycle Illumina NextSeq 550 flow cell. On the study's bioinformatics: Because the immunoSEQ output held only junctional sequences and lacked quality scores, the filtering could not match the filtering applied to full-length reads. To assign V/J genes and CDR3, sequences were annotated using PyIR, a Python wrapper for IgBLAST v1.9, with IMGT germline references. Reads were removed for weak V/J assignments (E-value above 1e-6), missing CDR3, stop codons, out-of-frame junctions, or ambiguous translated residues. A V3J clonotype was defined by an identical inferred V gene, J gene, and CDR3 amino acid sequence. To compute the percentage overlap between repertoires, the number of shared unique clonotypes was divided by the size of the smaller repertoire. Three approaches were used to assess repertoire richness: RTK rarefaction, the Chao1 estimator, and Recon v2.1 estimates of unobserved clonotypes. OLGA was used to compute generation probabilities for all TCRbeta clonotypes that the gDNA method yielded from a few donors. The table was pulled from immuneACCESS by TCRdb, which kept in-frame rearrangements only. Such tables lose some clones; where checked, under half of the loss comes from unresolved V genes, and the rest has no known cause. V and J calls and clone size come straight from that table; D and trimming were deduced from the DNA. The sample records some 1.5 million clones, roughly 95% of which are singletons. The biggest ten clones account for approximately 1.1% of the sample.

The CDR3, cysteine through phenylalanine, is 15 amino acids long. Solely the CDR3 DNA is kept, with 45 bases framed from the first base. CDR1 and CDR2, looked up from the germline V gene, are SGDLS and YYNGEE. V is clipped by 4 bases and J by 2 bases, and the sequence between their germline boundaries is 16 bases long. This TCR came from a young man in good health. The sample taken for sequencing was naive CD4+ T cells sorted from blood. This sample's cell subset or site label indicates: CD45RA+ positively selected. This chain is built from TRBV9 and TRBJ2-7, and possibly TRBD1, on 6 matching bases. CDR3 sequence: CASSRQGPATYEQYF. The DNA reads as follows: TGTGCCAGCAGCCGCCAGGGGCCCGCCACCTACGAGCAGTACTTC.